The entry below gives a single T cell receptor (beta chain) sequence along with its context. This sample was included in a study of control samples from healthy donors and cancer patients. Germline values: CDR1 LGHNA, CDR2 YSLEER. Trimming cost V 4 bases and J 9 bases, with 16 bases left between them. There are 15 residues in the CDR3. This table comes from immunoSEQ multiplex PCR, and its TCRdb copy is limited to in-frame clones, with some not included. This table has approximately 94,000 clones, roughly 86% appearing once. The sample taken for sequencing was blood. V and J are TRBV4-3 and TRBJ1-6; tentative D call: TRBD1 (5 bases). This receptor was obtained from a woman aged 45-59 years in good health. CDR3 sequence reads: CASSRVGGAGSPLHF. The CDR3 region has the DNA TGCGCCAGCAGCCGCGTTGGAGGGGCGGGTTCACCCCTCCACTTT.